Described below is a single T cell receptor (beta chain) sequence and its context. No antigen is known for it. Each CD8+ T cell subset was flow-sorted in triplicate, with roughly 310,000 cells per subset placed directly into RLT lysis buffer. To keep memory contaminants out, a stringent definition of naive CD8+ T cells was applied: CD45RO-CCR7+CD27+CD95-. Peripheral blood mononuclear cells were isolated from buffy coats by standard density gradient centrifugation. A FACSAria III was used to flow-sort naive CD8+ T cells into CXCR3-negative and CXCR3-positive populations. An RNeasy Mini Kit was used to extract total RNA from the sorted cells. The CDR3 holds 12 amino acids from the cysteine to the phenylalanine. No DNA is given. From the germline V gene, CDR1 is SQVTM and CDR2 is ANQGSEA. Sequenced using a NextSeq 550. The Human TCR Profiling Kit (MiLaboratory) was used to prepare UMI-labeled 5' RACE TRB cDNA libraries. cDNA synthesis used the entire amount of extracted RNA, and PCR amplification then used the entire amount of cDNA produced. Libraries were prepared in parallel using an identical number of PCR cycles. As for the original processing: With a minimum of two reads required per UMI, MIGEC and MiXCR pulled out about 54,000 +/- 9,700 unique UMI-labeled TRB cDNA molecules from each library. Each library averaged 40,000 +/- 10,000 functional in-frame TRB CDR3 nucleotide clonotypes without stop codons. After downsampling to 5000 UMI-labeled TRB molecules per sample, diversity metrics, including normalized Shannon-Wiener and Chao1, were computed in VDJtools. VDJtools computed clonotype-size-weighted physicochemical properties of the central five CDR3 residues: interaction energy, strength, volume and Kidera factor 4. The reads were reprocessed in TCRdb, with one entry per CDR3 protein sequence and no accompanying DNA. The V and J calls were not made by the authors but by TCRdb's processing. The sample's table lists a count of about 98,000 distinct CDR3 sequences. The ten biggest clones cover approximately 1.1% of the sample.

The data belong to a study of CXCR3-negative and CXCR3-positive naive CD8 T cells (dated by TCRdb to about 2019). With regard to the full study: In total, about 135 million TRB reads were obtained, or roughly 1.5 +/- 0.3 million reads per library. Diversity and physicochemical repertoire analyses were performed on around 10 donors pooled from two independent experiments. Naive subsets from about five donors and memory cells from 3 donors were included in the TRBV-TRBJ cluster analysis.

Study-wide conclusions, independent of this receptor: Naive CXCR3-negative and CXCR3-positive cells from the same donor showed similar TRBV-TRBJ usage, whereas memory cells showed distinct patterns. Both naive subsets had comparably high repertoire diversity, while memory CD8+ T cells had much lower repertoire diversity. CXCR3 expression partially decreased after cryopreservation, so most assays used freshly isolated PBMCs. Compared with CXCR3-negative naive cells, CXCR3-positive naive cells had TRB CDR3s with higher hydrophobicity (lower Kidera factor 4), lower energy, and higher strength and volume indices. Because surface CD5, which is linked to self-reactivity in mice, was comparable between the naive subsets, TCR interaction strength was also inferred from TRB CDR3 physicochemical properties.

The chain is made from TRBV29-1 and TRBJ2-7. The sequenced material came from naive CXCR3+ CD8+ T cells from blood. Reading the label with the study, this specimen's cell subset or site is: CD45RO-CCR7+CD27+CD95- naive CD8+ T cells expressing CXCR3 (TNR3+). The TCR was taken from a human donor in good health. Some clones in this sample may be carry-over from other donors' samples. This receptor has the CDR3 CSVVGTSYEQYF.